These 14 T cell receptor beta chains came from one sample sequenced in a study of TIL therapy for anti-PD-1-resistant metastatic lung cancer. Time point noted: pre-treatment sample, taken before nivolumab and TIL therapy. Tumor tissue came from excised metastases, mostly pleural nodules or supraclavicular lymph nodes. Sequencing used immunoSEQ v3. TCRdb keeps only in-frame clones here, not all; method: immunoSEQ multiplex PCR. The repertoire holds more than 10,000 clones, around 54% seen once, with roughly an eighth in the top ten. The sequencing used tumor tissue, collected at baseline. Source of these receptors: a person aged 25-80 years with non-small cell lung cancer.

The genes are TRBV5-1 and TRBJ2-3; no firm D call. This CDR3 spans 13 amino acids. The V end was cut by 0 bases, the J end by 6 bases, with 8 bases between. The germline gives CDR1 SGHRS, CDR2 YFSETQ. Here the CDR3 DNA reads TGCGCCAGCAGCTTGGTCCCAGCGGATACGCAGTATTTT. Translating gives CASSLVPADTQYF.

This clone was observed once. V usage is TRBV6-6 and J usage is TRBJ1-1, with D possibly matching TRBD1 (5 bases). The CDR3 totals 16 residues. Looked up from germline, CDR1 is MNHNY and CDR2 is SVGAGI (reference sequence). Trimming pared 6 bases from V and 0 bases from J, leaving 17 bases between. The CDR3: CASRHYRTGLNTEAFF. As DNA, the CDR3 is TGTGCCAGCAGACACTATAGAACAGGTTTGAACACTGAAGCTTTCTTT.

Sample share makes this clone medium-sized. The V and J genes are TRBV27 and TRBJ1-1; D call uncertain. The CDR3 covers 14 residues. The germline gives CDR1 MNHEY, CDR2 SMNVEV (reference sequence). V was shortened by 2 bases and J by 9 bases, with 16 bases between the two germline ends. The CDR3 is CASSLTSIALQAFF. DNA of the CDR3: TGTGCCAGCAGTTTAACGTCCATCGCGTTACAAGCTTTCTTT.

This chain links TRBV11-2 with TRBJ2-1; D gene uncertain. The germline gives CDR1 SGHAT, CDR2 FQNNGV. V gave up 5 bases and J gave up 8 bases, with 19 bases separating them. This CDR3 spans 15 amino acids. The DNA of the CDR3 is TGTGCCAGCAGCCCCCGATCTTCTGTGGCGGATGAGCAGTTCTTC. Its protein product is CASSPRSSVADEQFF.

This clone was seen more than once but under ten times. The chain employs TRBV9 and TRBJ1-1, with D tentatively TRBD1 (5 bases). This CDR3 region has 13 residues. Looked up from germline, CDR1 is SGDLS and CDR2 is YYNGEE. The V and J ends lost 4 bases and 3 bases respectively, with 10 bases between them. CDR3 protein: CASSLGGDTEAFF. Written as DNA, the CDR3 is TGTGCCAGCAGCCTGGGGGGAGACACTGAAGCTTTCTTT. Full variable domain (outside the CDR3, taken from reference TRBV9 and TRBJ1-1): DSGVTQTPKHLITATGQRVTLRCSPRSGDLSVYWYQQSLDQGLQFLIQYYNGEERAKGNILERFSAQQFPDLHSELNLSSLELGDSALYFCASSLGGDTEAFFGQGTRLTVV.

This clone turned up a few times. The chain joins TRBV4-1 to TRBJ1-3; 7 nucleotides align to TRBD1. Germline loops: CDR1 MGHRA, CDR2 YSYEKL. The V segment lost 1 base and the J segment 2 bases; nucleotides outside the gene matches: 5. The CDR3 covers 16 residues. The CDR3 region has the DNA TGCGCCAGCAGCCAAGTGGCCAGGGGGACTGGAAACACCATATATTTT. This sequence encodes CASSQVARGTGNTIYF.

This clone was detected a few times. CDR3 region: CASSPRGGTGVSDTQYF. CDR3 nucleotide sequence: TGTGCCAGCAGCCCCCGCGGAGGGACAGGGGTTTCAGATACGCAGTATTTT. The gene calls are TRBV4-2 and TRBJ2-3; TRBD1 aligns across 10 bases. CDR1 LGHNA and CDR2 YNFKEQ come from the germline V gene. This CDR3 has 17 amino acids. The junction had 11 bases not matched to a gene; V was cut back by 4 bases and J by 4 bases.

This clone came up a few times. This rearrangement joins TRBV5-1 to TRBJ2-2; weak D call: TRBD1 (5 bases). Trimming removed 0 bases from V and 1 base from J, with 7 bases in between. The CDR3 is made up of 15 amino acids. Germline assignment: CDR1 SGHRS and CDR2 YFSETQ. The CDR3 bases are TGCGCCAGCAGCTTGGTCAGGGTGAACACCGGGGAGCTGTTTTTT. Translated, it gives CASSLVRVNTGELFF.

V usage is TRBV5-1 and J usage is TRBJ1-4; TRBD1 matches 7 bases. The CDR3 has 14 residues. From germline, CDR1 is SGHRS and CDR2 YFSETQ. J gave up 3 bases and V 5 bases, and 4 bases lay outside the gene matches. The CDR3 sequence: CASRTTGPNEKLFF. The CDR3 bases are TGCGCCAGCAGAACGACAGGGCCTAATGAAAAACTGTTTTTT. The complete variable domain, with remaining parts taken from reference TRBV5-1 and TRBJ1-4, reads KAGVTQTPRYLIKTRGQQVTLSCSPISGHRSVSWYQQTPGQGLQFLFEYFSETQRNKGNFPGRFSGRQFSNSRSEMNVSTLELGDSALYLCASRTTGPNEKLFFGSGTQLSVL.

CDR3: CASSLGLPPDTQYF. The CDR3 DNA is TGCGCCAGCAGCTTGGGGCTACCCCCAGATACGCAGTATTTT. The chain carries TRBV5-1 and TRBJ2-3; no reliable D call. Germline V gives CDR1 SGHRS, CDR2 YFSETQ. The ends were cut back, 0 bases at V and 4 bases at J, with 9 bases in the middle. This CDR3 is built from 14 residues. Full variable domain (outside the CDR3, taken from reference TRBV5-1 and TRBJ2-3): KAGVTQTPRYLIKTRGQQVTLSCSPISGHRSVSWYQQTPGQGLQFLFEYFSETQRNKGNFPGRFSGRQFSNSRSEMNVSTLELGDSALYLCASSLGLPPDTQYFGPGTRLTVL.

CDR3 nucleotides: TGCAGCGTGTGGGGGACAGGCGTTTCCTACGAGCAGTACTTC. Translating gives CSVWGTGVSYEQYF. The chain couples TRBV29-1 to TRBJ2-5; 8 positions agree with TRBD1. The assigned J gene may be wrong: the sequence end matches TRBJ2-7 better. The CDR3 covers 14 residues. Germline V gene lookup returns CDR1 SQVTM and CDR2 ANQGSEA.

The V call is TRBV4-2, the J call TRBJ2-7; a possible D gene is TRBD2 (6 bases). The CDR3 covers 14 residues. Germline assignment: CDR1 LGHNA and CDR2 YNFKEQ. Trimming shortened V by 4 bases and J by 2 bases, and 12 bases separated the two germline ends. For the CDR3, the DNA is TGTGCCAGCAGCCTTCAGGGACTTCCCTACGAGCAGTACTTC. It encodes CASSLQGLPYEQYF.

The chain carries TRBV11-2 and TRBJ2-3; 9 bases fit TRBD2. Per the germline V gene, CDR1 is SGHAT and CDR2 is FQNNGV. This CDR3 has 16 residues. V lost 2 bases, J lost 2 bases, and 5 bases stayed unmatched. The CDR3 bases are TGTGCCAGCAGCTTATTTGCGGGAGGGTACACAGATACGCAGTATTTT. It is translated as CASSLFAGGYTDTQYF.

A few counts support this clone. The chain is built from TRBV28 and TRBJ2-5; TRBD1 or TRBD2 may be the D gene (6 bases each). Germline values: CDR1 MDHEN, CDR2 SYDVKM. V was clipped by 6 bases and J by 9 bases, with 20 bases between them. The CDR3 is 14 amino acids. The CDR3 loop reads CASRSNGGGWAQYF. CDR3 nucleotide sequence: TGTGCCAGCAGAAGCAACGGGGGCGGCTGGGCCCAGTACTTC.